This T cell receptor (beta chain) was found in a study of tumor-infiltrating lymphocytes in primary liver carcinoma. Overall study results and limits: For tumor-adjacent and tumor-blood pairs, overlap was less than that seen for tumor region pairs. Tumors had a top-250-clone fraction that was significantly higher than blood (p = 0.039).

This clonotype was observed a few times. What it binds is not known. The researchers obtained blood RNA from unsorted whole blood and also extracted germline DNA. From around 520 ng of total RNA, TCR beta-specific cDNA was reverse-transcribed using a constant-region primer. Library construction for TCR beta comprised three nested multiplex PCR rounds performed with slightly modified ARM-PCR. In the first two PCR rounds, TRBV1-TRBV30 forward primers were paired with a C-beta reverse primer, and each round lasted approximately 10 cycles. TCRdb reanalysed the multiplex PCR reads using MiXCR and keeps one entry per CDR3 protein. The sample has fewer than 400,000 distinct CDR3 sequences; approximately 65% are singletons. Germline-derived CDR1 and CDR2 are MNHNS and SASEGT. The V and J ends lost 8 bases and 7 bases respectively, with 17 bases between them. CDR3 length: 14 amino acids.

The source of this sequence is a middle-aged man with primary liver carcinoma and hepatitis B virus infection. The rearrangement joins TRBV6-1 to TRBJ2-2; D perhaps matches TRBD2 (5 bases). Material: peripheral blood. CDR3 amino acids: CASHLEARGGELFF. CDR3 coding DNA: TGTGCCAGCCACTTAGAGGCTCGGGGCGGGGAGCTGTTTTTT.